A selection of T cell receptor beta chains follows, all from one sample in a study of blood T cell repertoires in COVID-19. Clones were read by immunoSEQ multiplex PCR, and TCRdb kept only the in-frame ones, dropping some. The sample lists roughly 170,000 clones; approximately 87% were seen once. The source material was PBMCs or T cells enriched from blood (not recorded which). These receptors all come from a woman in her fifties or sixties who had recovered from COVID-19. The CDR3 runs from the conserved cysteine through the conserved F or W. The D gene is left open where the match is weak. Size tells how often a clone was seen (once, few, many) or the class of an expanded clone, and some rows leave it out.

TRBV6-5,TRBJ1-4,TRBD1,-,TGTGCCAGCAGGACAGGGGATCGGGAAAAACTGTTTTTT,CASRTGDREKLFF
TRBV19,TRBJ2-1,-,-,TGTGCCAGTAGTATCACACCATACAATGAGCAGTTCTTC,CASSITPYNEQFF
TRBV11-2,TRBJ2-5,TRBD2,few,TGTGCCAGCAGTCCTACTAGCGGGGCGAAATACTTC,CASSPTSGAKYF
TRBV10-1,TRBJ2-4,TRBD2,-,TGCGCCAGCAGTGGGGAGCGGGACGGCAAAAACATTCAGTACTTC,CASSGERDGKNIQYF
TRBV5-1,TRBJ2-5,-,-,TGCGCCAGCAGCCTGAGCGCTAGCGAAGAGACCCAGTACTTC,CASSLSASEETQYF
TRBV24-1,TRBJ1-5,TRBD1,-,TGTGCCACCAGCGGCGCACGGGACAGGGATTTCAATCAGCCCCAGCATTTT,CATSGARDRDFNQPQHF
TRBV3-1/TRBV3-2,TRBJ2-2,TRBD2,-,TGTGCCAGCAGCCAAGCAGCGGGGGGGCCGGGCACCGGGGAGCTGTTTTTT,CASSQAAGGPGTGELFF
TRBV19,TRBJ1-5,TRBD1,-,TGTGCCAGTAGTCAAAAGGGCTCCGGGACAGACAATAGGCCCCAGCATTTT,CASSQKGSGTDNRPQHF
TRBV18,TRBJ1-1,TRBD1,-,TGTGCCAGCTCAGTGGACAGGGCGAACACTGAAGCTTTCTTT,CASSVDRANTEAFF
TRBV6-5,TRBJ2-2,TRBD2,-,TGTGCCAGCAGTTCTAGCGGGAGGGCCACCGGGGAGCTGTTTTTT,CASSSSGRATGELFF
TRBV19,TRBJ2-1,TRBD1,once,TGTGCCAGTAGCGAGACAGGGTTGGATGAGCAGTTCTTC,CASSETGLDEQFF
TRBV6-1,TRBJ1-2,-,-,TGTGCCAGCACCGTCGGGGGAGGTTCTAACTATGGCTACACCTTC,CASTVGGGSNYGYTF
TRBV6-2/TRBV6-3,TRBJ1-5,-,-,TGTGCCAGCAGTTACGCGACAGAGAATAGCAATCAGCCCCAGCATTTT,CASSYATENSNQPQHF
TRBV6-2/TRBV6-3,TRBJ1-5,TRBD1,few,TGTGCCAGCAGTTCCGGACAGGGAGGGTGGCAGCCCCAGCATTTT,CASSSGQGGWQPQHF
TRBV19,TRBJ1-4,TRBD1,few,TGTGCCACCCGACAGGGGGCAACTAATGAAAAACTGTTTTTT,CATRQGATNEKLFF
TRBV9,TRBJ1-1,TRBD1,-,TGTGCCAGCAGCGCGGGACAGGGAAACACTGAAGCTTTCTTT,CASSAGQGNTEAFF
TRBV3-1/TRBV3-2,TRBJ1-2,-,-,TGTGCCAGCGGGACTTCTACAGGAGGAGGAGGCTACACCTTC,CASGTSTGGGGYTF
TRBV7-2,TRBJ1-6,TRBD1,-,TGTGCCAGCAGCCGGACAGGGAGTAATTCACCCCTCCACTTT,CASSRTGSNSPLHF